A selection of T cell receptor beta chains follows, all from one sample in a study of control samples from healthy donors and cancer patients. Measured with immunoSEQ multiplex PCR; TCRdb has only the in-frame clones, and not every one. The repertoire holds roughly 63,000 clones, with more than 85% as singletons. Sequencing used PBMCs. The receptors come from a man aged 35 to 55 with colorectal cancer. Both conserved end residues are trimmed from each CDR3.

V	J	length	CDR3
TRBV7-2	TRBJ1-2	12	ASTHSPGLNGYT
TRBV24-1	TRBJ1-2	11	ATSGDRGYGYT
TRBV6-5	TRBJ1-5	12	ASRTGGSNQPQH
TRBV11-3	TRBJ2-5	12	ASSLVGGQETQY
TRBV19	TRBJ1-5	16	ASSDSEQGMVWNQPQH
TRBV6-2/TRBV6-3	TRBJ1-5	13	ASSYVAGANQPQH
TRBV7-2	TRBJ2-7	12	ASSSGLAGYEQY
TRBV27	TRBJ1-1	13	ASSLHGLSNTEAF
TRBV6-1	TRBJ2-7	11	ASSEAGTDEQY
TRBV7-9	TRBJ1-2	11	ASSLGQLYGYT
TRBV30	TRBJ2-1	12	AWKAGASHNEQF
TRBV20-1	TRBJ1-5	12	SASIGAADQPQH
TRBV2	TRBJ2-5	14	ASSRLPPGQGETQY
TRBV10-2	TRBJ1-4	11	ASRDRPNEKLF
TRBV6-5	TRBJ2-7	12	ASRKTGLGNEQY
TRBV7-2	TRBJ1-1	11	ASSSFTSTEAF
TRBV7-3	TRBJ2-1	16	ASSLTTLGAGQEWAQF
TRBV10-1	TRBJ2-7	12	ASSPRQSRSEQY
TRBV5-4	TRBJ2-1	13	ASSLAAGGNNEQF
TRBV3-1/TRBV3-2	TRBJ2-7	11	ASSLSSGGLLY
TRBV5-1	TRBJ1-1	14	ASSPRGGSVNTEAF
TRBV12-3/TRBV12-4	TRBJ2-7	11	ASSLGAYYEQY
TRBV5-1	TRBJ1-2	12	ASSPGEGKGGYT